The text below deals with one TCR beta chain. This sample stems from a study of CD8+CD57+ T cells in acquired aplastic anemia. Profiling that covered TCR beta VDJ and CDR3 relied on genomic DNA as its template. TCRdb re-called the reads through MiXCR, storing one row per CDR3 protein. The data hold about 120,000 distinct CDR3 sequences, with 45% to 60% observed a single time. After removal of 5 bases from V and 13 bases from J, the junction contained 7 bases not matched to a gene. From germline, CDR1 is SEHNR and CDR2 FQNEAQ (reference sequence). The CDR3 is made up of 12 amino acids. CD8+CD57+ cell expansion, shown by flow cytometry, had occurred in the patients selected for sequencing.

Material for sequencing was sorted CD4+, CD8+, or CD8+CD57+ T cells (not recorded which) from PBMCs. The chain combines TRBV7-9 with TRBJ2-3; 9 positions match TRBD1. The TCR sequence derives from a human donor with aplastic anemia. The CDR3 coding sequence is TGTGCCAGCAGCGACGCCGGGACAGGGAAGTATTTT. It encodes CASSDAGTGKYF.